The T cell receptor beta chain under discussion was sequenced for a study of a mutant IDH1 vaccine in newly diagnosed glioma. The wider study: The initiation of vaccination occurred 4-6 weeks after radiotherapy alone, or with temozolomide cycles. Study-wide results and limits: Of the patients, 93.3% had vaccine-induced immune responses.

Repertoires were generated with immunoSEQ multiplex PCR, while TCRdb's copy carries only in-frame clones and drops some. The sample comprises about 45,000 clones, roughly 92% of which are singletons, and 2% to 2.5% rests with the top ten. On this clone: What it recognizes is unknown.

Time point specified: week 35, safety follow-up. Topical imiquimod was applied with each vaccine dose, which held 300 ug of mutant IDH1 20-mer peptide. Germline CDR1 is SGDLS and CDR2 is YYNGEE. The CDR3 runs to 15 residues. J gave up 2 bases and V 1 base, and 4 bases lay outside the gene matches. The chain is built from TRBV9 and TRBJ2-3, with 7 bases lining up with TRBD1. Sequencing used PBMCs, obtained from a glioma patient whose treatment included an IDH1 peptide vaccine. The clonotype comes from a man aged 50 to 59 with glioma. CDR3 coding DNA: TGTGCCAGCAGCGTAAGACAGGGCCACACAGATACGCAGTATTTT. This gives the protein CASSVRQGHTDTQYF.